The 21 T cell receptor beta chains below come from one sample, sequenced in a study of T-cell memory formation after mild COVID-19. TCRdb processed the 5' RACE reads anew with MiXCR; each CDR3 protein has one entry. The sample contains around 300,000 distinct CDR3 sequences, approximately 13% of which appear only once. Sequenced input: PBMCs or a T cell subset sorted from them (not recorded which). The receptors derive from a man younger than 30 who had mild COVID-19 (a few samples of this study predate the infection). Cell type and time point are not known.

The V and J genes are TRBV3-1 and TRBJ1-5; D call uncertain. Per germline, CDR1 LGHDT and CDR2 YNNKEL (reference sequence). There are 13 residues in the CDR3. V was cut by 1 base and J by 3 bases, with 4 bases left in between. CDR3 sequence reads: CASSQGYNQPQHF. The CDR3 coding sequence is TGTGCCAGCAGCCAAGGGTACAATCAGCCCCAGCATTTT.

The J gene is TRBJ2-1, the V gene TRBV4-3, with D maybe TRBD2 (6 bases). V was clipped by 0 bases and J by 8 bases, with 14 bases between them. The CDR3 covers 15 residues. CDR1 and CDR2 from the germline V gene are LGHNA and YSLEER. The CDR3 nucleotides read TGCGCCAGCAGCCAAGATTGGGGGGAGATCCATGAGCAGTTCTTC. Its protein is CASSQDWGEIHEQFF.

This clonotype was recorded at least ten times. The rearrangement uses TRBV7-9 and TRBJ2-1; D gene ambiguous. The CDR3 totals 13 residues. Trimming took off 11 bases at V and 4 bases at J, with 15 bases between the two ends. The V gene's germline CDR1 is SEHNR and CDR2 FQNEAQ (reference sequence). CDR3 region: CAGHGRTYNEQFF. The CDR3 DNA follows: TGTGCCGGCCACGGACGGACGTACAATGAGCAGTTCTTC. Complete variable domain (other parts from reference TRBV7-9 and TRBJ2-1): DTGVSQNPRHKITKRGQNVTFRCDPISEHNRLYWYRQTLGQGPEFLTYFQNEAQLEKSRLLSDRFSAERPKGSFSTLEIQRTEQGDSAMYLCAGHGRTYNEQFFGPGTRLTVL.

This clonotype has more than one count but fewer than ten. The chain combines TRBV6-5 with TRBJ1-1; a weak D match, TRBD1 (6 bases). Germline loops: CDR1 MNHEY, CDR2 SVGAGI. The CDR3 is 14 residues long. V was cut by 3 bases and J by 5 bases, with 13 bases left in between. CDR3 sequence: CASSYGGRGTEAFF. DNA of the CDR3: TGTGCCAGCAGTTATGGGGGGCGCGGTACTGAAGCTTTCTTT.

V and J are TRBV5-1 and TRBJ2-1, with D perhaps matching TRBD1 or TRBD2 (6 bases each). The CDR3 totals 21 residues. Germline assignment: CDR1 SGHRS and CDR2 YFSETQ. Between the trimmed V and J ends, which lost 4 bases and 0 bases, there was a span of 29 bases. CDR3 in amino acids: CASSVRGFQGRLLGSYNEQFF. CDR3 bases: TGCGCCAGCAGCGTACGGGGGTTCCAGGGGAGGTTATTAGGCTCCTACAATGAGCAGTTCTTC.

The rearrangement links TRBV7-2 to TRBJ1-2; the D gene is possibly TRBD1 (5 bases). Per the germline V gene, CDR1 is SGHTA and CDR2 is FQGNSA. The CDR3 loop spans 13 amino acids. Trimming shortened V by 5 bases and J by 7 bases, and 14 bases separated the two germline ends. In DNA form, the CDR3 reads TGTGCCAGCAGCCGGGACCGTGGCGGTGGCTACACCTTC. It specifies CASSRDRGGGYTF.

The chain links TRBV5-1 to TRBJ2-7; TRBD1 matches at 11 bases. The germline V gene encodes CDR1 SGHRS and CDR2 YFSETQ. J gave up 6 bases and V 0 bases, and 5 bases lay outside the gene matches. The CDR3 length is 15 residues. The CDR3 loop is CASSLDGQGAFEQYF. The CDR3, as DNA: TGCGCCAGCAGCTTGGATGGACAGGGGGCGTTCGAGCAGTACTTC.

CDR3 nucleotide sequence: TGTGCCAGCTCATGGTTTAGTCAAGAGACCCAGTACTTC. Protein sequence: CASSWFSQETQYF. The V call is TRBV18, the J call TRBJ2-5; D is unclear. Trimming pared 5 bases from V and 2 bases from J, leaving 9 bases between. There are 13 residues in the CDR3. In germline, CDR1 is KGHSH, CDR2 LQKENI.

This clonotype was seen a few times. The chain has TRBV24-1 and TRBJ2-1; 8 bases are a match to TRBD1. The CDR3 length is 14 residues. With V trimmed by 7 bases and J by 5 bases, 6 bases remained unmatched. Germline CDR1 KGHDR, CDR2 SFDVKD. CDR3 sequence (DNA): TGTGCCACCAGCCAGCCAGGGGGCCACAATGAGCAGTTCTTC. Its protein product is CATSQPGGHNEQFF.

This clonotype was counted only a few times. The chain employs TRBV4-1 and TRBJ1-1; no reliable D call. The ends were cut back, 0 bases at V and 4 bases at J, with 3 bases in the middle. The CDR3 spans 12 residues. The germline CDR1 and CDR2 sequences are MGHRA and YSYEKL. The CDR3 DNA follows: TGCGCCAGCAGCCAAGATCTCACTGAAGCTTTCTTT. Amino acid sequence: CASSQDLTEAFF.

This clonotype came up a few times. J is TRBJ2-2 and V is TRBV4-1, with 8 positions matching TRBD1. Germline V gene sequence: CDR1 MGHRA, CDR2 YSYEKL. J lost 6 bases, V lost 3 bases, and 9 bases had no gene match. The CDR3 is 16 residues long. The DNA for the CDR3 is TGCGCCAGCAGCCACCTAGACAGGGGAGACGCCGGGGAGCTGTTTTTT. Protein: CASSHLDRGDAGELFF.

This clonotype was seen a few times. The V call is TRBV18, the J call TRBJ2-2; 7 bases agree with TRBD1. V shed 8 bases, J shed 6 bases, and the junction held 3 bases outside the gene matches. The CDR3 covers 12 residues. Germline CDR1 and CDR2: KGHSH and LQKENI. CDR3 DNA: TGTGCCAGCGAACAGGGGTCCGGGGAGCTGTTTTTT. It encodes CASEQGSGELFF.

This clonotype occurred a few times. The chain uses TRBV7-9 and TRBJ1-5; D gene ambiguous. This CDR3 spans 14 amino acids. CDR1 is SEHNR, CDR2 FQNEAQ, per germline (reference sequence). V lost 3 bases and J lost 4, with 10 bases in between. The CDR3 nucleotides read TGTGCCAGCAGCTTCAGCGTGGGAAATCAGCCCCAGCATTTT. Translated: CASSFSVGNQPQHF.

A few counts support this clonotype. The V call is TRBV7-3, the J call TRBJ2-2, with D hard to call. Germline V gives CDR1 SGHTA, CDR2 FQGTGA. The CDR3 runs to 13 residues. V lost 3 bases and J 6 bases, leaving 8 bases between the germline ends. CDR3 loop: CASSFAAAGELFF. CDR3 bases: TGTGCCAGCAGCTTCGCGGCTGCCGGGGAGCTGTTTTTT.

This clonotype has only a few counts. The chain has TRBV19 and TRBJ1-6, with 7 bases identical to TRBD1. Trimming cost V 7 bases and J 7 bases; bases outside gene matches: 4. Germline CDR1 is LNHDA and CDR2 is SQIVND (reference sequence). The CDR3 spans 13 residues. The CDR3 DNA reads as TGTGCCAGTAAGGAACAGGGGAATTCACCCCTCCACTTT. This sequence encodes CASKEQGNSPLHF.

Only a few counts were recorded for this clonotype. The chain is built from TRBV2 and TRBJ1-1, with D possibly TRBD1 on 6 matching bases. V was cut by 1 base and J by 5 bases, with 11 bases left in between. CDR1 SNHLY and CDR2 FYNNEI come from the germline V gene. CDR3 size: 14 residues. The CDR3 DNA reads as TGTGCCAGCAGTGAAGACAGGGCGAGTACTGAAGCTTTCTTT. Its translation is CASSEDRASTEAFF.

The chain combines TRBV7-6 with TRBJ2-1; D is tentatively TRBD1 or TRBD2 (5 bases each). Trimming took 3 bases from V and 5 from J, leaving 14 bases between them. Germline CDR1 reads SGHVS; CDR2 reads FNYEAQ. This CDR3 is 15 amino acids long. CDR3 residues: CASSFGTPANNEQFF. CDR3 DNA: TGTGCCAGCAGCTTCGGGACCCCGGCCAACAATGAGCAGTTCTTC.

The chain joins TRBV7-9 to TRBJ1-2, with D perhaps matching TRBD1 (5 bases). The ends were cut back, 3 bases at V and 7 bases at J, with 12 bases in the middle. In germline, CDR1 is SEHNR, CDR2 FQNEAQ (reference sequence). The CDR3 is 13 amino acids. As DNA, the CDR3 is TGTGCCAGCAGCTTTGAGTACCAGGGTGGCTACACCTTC. This encodes CASSFEYQGGYTF.

A few counts support this clonotype. This chain connects TRBV18 to TRBJ2-7; D possibly matches TRBD1 or TRBD2 (6 bases each). V was pared by 3 bases and J by 6 bases, with 18 bases between. Germline CDR1 reads KGHSH; CDR2 reads LQKENI. This CDR3 contains 15 residues. The CDR3 region has the DNA TGTGCCAGCTCACCTGTGCACGGGGGCGAGAGCGAGCAGTACGTC. The encoded protein is CASSPVHGGESEQYV.

The V and J genes are TRBV4-3 and TRBJ2-5; D may be TRBD2 (6 bases). V was shortened by 2 bases and J by 5 bases, with 15 bases between the two germline ends. CDR3 size: 15 residues. Germline CDR1 LGHNA, CDR2 YSLEER. CDR3 loop: CASSQNLGGWETQYF. CDR3 DNA sequence: TGCGCCAGCAGCCAAAACCTCGGGGGTTGGGAGACCCAGTACTTC.

The chain is built from TRBV9 and TRBJ2-5, with 9 bases identical to TRBD1. Germline CDR1 reads SGDLS; CDR2 reads YYNGEE. This CDR3 spans 15 amino acids. V shed 1 base and J 5 bases; nucleotides not matched to a gene: 6. Here the CDR3 DNA reads TGTGCCAGCAGCGTAAGGGGACAGGGCCGGGAGACCCAGTACTTC. It is translated as CASSVRGQGRETQYF.